Detailed here is one TCR beta chain. Its specificity is not known. Sequencing was performed with immunoSEQ multiplex PCR; in TCRdb, only in-frame clones are kept and a portion is missing. Found here are 14,000 or so clones, more than 65% of them singletons; the top ten hold approximately 1.7%. The source of the sample is a study of PD-1 blockade in mismatch repair-deficient tumors. TCR sequencing covered three patients who responded to pembrolizumab. The study's findings and limits: Tumor-resident clones, often undetectable pretreatment in blood, expanded then contracted after pembrolizumab.

This sequence was found in an adult with mismatch repair-deficient cancer. The sample here was PBMCs, taken 14 weeks after starting pembrolizumab.

The CDR3 nucleotides read TGTGCCAGCAGCTTAACTGCAGGGCCGCGCACCGGGGAGCTGTTTTTT. This gives the protein CASSLTAGPRTGELFF. The J gene is TRBJ2-2, the V gene TRBV7-3; possible D gene TRBD1, 5 bases. The CDR3 has 16 amino acids. V was trimmed by 0 bases and J by 4 bases, leaving 12 bases between them. Looked up from germline, CDR1 is SGHTA and CDR2 is FQGTGA.